The 16 T cell receptor beta chains given below trace back to one sample, sequenced in a study of shared clonotypes between healthy human individuals (dated by TCRdb to about 2020). CD8 naive samples were obtained by positive selection for CCR7 among CD45RO-negative cells, yielding a CD45RA+CCR7+ population from which TemRA cells were excluded. Libraries were built with the immunoSEQ multiplex PCR assay. What TCRdb holds here is the immuneACCESS table cut down to in-frame rearrangements. Part of the clones is not present; checked against another copy, under half of the missing clones reflect an unresolved V gene, and the others are unexplained. Recorded for this sample are 450,000 to 700,000 clones; nearly 97% of them occurred a single time. The biggest ten clones account for 0.11% of the sample. Sequenced sample: naive CD8+ T cells sorted from blood. The cell subset or site label on this specimen signifies: CD45RA+CCR7+. The receptors stem from a woman in her thirties in good health.

The chain has TRBV7-6 and TRBJ2-1; no firm D call. Per the germline V gene, CDR1 is SGHVS and CDR2 is FNYEAQ. V was cut by 5 bases and J by 8 bases, with 10 bases left in between. There are 12 residues in the CDR3. DNA of the CDR3: TGTGCCAGCAGCCCCGACTGGCATGAGCAGTTCTTC. This encodes CASSPDWHEQFF.

The V and J genes are TRBV19 and TRBJ1-1; 8 nucleotides line up with TRBD1. This CDR3 spans 14 amino acids. Germline values: CDR1 LNHDA, CDR2 SQIVND (reference sequence). The J segment lost 3 bases and the V segment lost 6 bases, leaving 6 bases of the junction unmatched. The CDR3 spells CASRDSQGDTEAFF. In DNA, the CDR3 is TGTGCCAGTAGAGACTCACAGGGGGACACTGAAGCTTTCTTT.

The chain has TRBV28 and TRBJ2-7; D perhaps matches TRBD1 (5 bases). CDR1 is MDHEN and CDR2 is SYDVKM in the germline V gene. V was cut by 2 bases and J by 1 base, with 9 bases left in between. The CDR3 extends over 14 amino acids. This CDR3 is CASSLVYRSYEQYF. The DNA for the CDR3 is TGTGCCAGCAGTTTAGTGTACAGGTCCTACGAGCAGTACTTC.

A remark on this clone: The same CDR3 arises from other DNA sequences in this sample as well. The chain uses TRBV28 and TRBJ2-7; 8 bases are shared with TRBD1. The V gene end was trimmed by 5 bases and the J gene end by 0 bases; junction bases not matched to a gene: 3. This CDR3 has 14 amino acids. Germline V lookup: CDR1 MDHEN, CDR2 SYDVKM. CDR3 sequence: CASSPTGGSYEQYF. CDR3 coding DNA: TGTGCCAGCAGTCCTACAGGGGGCTCCTACGAGCAGTACTTC.

V is TRBV10-3 and J is TRBJ2-7; 9 bases match TRBD2. Germline lookup yields CDR1 ENHRY and CDR2 SYGVKD. J gave up 3 bases and V 3 bases, and 9 bases lay outside the gene matches. This CDR3 contains 16 residues. The CDR3 protein is CAISERGRAGSYEQYF. The CDR3 DNA reads as TGTGCCATCAGTGAACGCGGGAGGGCCGGGAGCTACGAGCAGTACTTC.

This clone was counted a single time. The chain recombines TRBV27 with TRBJ2-1; 9 nucleotides align to TRBD2. Germline CDR1 is MNHEY and CDR2 is SMNVEV (reference sequence). The CDR3 loop spans 13 amino acids. V was clipped by 2 bases and J by 7 bases; unmatched bases: 0. In DNA, the CDR3 is TGTGCCAGCAGTTTACTAGCGGGGAATGAGCAGTTCTTC. Protein sequence: CASSLLAGNEQFF.

The V gene is TRBV27, the J gene TRBJ2-1; D is perhaps TRBD2 (6 bases). Trimming shortened V by 7 bases and J by 4 bases, and 17 bases separated the two germline ends. The germline V gene has CDR1 MNHEY and CDR2 SMNVEV (reference sequence). CDR3 size: 15 residues. The CDR3 DNA follows: TGTGCCAGCATCCTTACTAAAAGCGGGTACAATGAGCAGTTCTTC. Protein product: CASILTKSGYNEQFF.

The gene calls are TRBV10-3 and TRBJ1-2; a weak D match, TRBD1 (6 bases). Per germline, CDR1 ENHRY and CDR2 SYGVKD. The CDR3 length is 13 residues. Deletions cut 2 bases from V and 5 bases from J, with 9 bases between. The CDR3 sequence is CAISEAGVYGYTF. The CDR3 DNA follows: TGTGCCATCAGTGAGGCAGGGGTTTATGGCTACACCTTC.

This chain links TRBV9 with TRBJ2-1; 16 nucleotides match TRBD2. The CDR3 totals 20 residues. From germline, CDR1 is SGDLS and CDR2 YYNGEE. The V segment lost 4 bases and the J segment 12 bases; nucleotides outside the gene matches: 22. The CDR3 is CASSTSPGGAGLAGGPWQFF. The DNA of the CDR3 is TGTGCCAGCAGCACGAGCCCAGGGGGCGCGGGACTAGCGGGAGGGCCTTGGCAGTTCTTC.

The chain carries TRBV14 and TRBJ1-4, with TRBD1 matching over 8 bases. The length of the CDR3 is 16 residues. Germline CDR1 and CDR2: SGHDN and FVKESK. The junction had 5 bases not matched to a gene; V was cut back by 2 bases and J by 3 bases. CDR3 loop: CASSQHVQGANEKLFF. In DNA form, the CDR3 reads TGTGCCAGCAGCCAACATGTACAGGGGGCTAATGAAAAACTGTTTTTT. The variable domain in full, completed from reference TRBV14 and TRBJ1-4, reads EAGVTQFPSHSVIEKGQTVTLRCDPISGHDNLYWYRRVMGKEIKFLLHFVKESKQDESGMPNNRFLAERTGGTYSTLKVQPAELEDSGVYFCASSQHVQGANEKLFFGSGTQLSVL.

The chain is built from TRBV28 and TRBJ1-5; D might be TRBD1 (5 bases). Germline V lookup: CDR1 MDHEN, CDR2 SYDVKM. The length of the CDR3 is 14 residues. V was trimmed by 7 bases and J by 5 bases, leaving 15 bases between them. The CDR3 nucleotides read TGTGCCAGCACGCCTGGGGGTACACATCAGCCCCAGCATTTT. It is translated as CASTPGGTHQPQHF.

This chain links TRBV28 with TRBJ2-3; the D call may be TRBD1 or TRBD2 (6 bases each). The CDR3 has 12 residues. The germline V and J ends were trimmed by 5 bases and 7 bases, with 10 bases remaining between them. Per germline, CDR1 MDHEN and CDR2 SYDVKM. The CDR3 bases are TGTGCCAGCAGTAAGGGGGGCTATACGCAGTATTTT. It is translated as CASSKGGYTQYF.

About this clone itself: This sample includes further DNA sequences coding for the same CDR3. The chain carries TRBV9 and TRBJ2-7; 11 bases match TRBD2. Germline V lookup: CDR1 SGDLS, CDR2 YYNGEE. The V segment lost 3 bases and the J segment 6 bases; nucleotides outside the gene matches: 2. The CDR3 extends over 13 amino acids. The CDR3 loop is CASSGGLAGEQYF. The CDR3 DNA is TGTGCCAGCAGCGGAGGACTAGCGGGCGAGCAGTACTTC.

The chain couples TRBV28 to TRBJ2-1, with 7 bases identical to TRBD2. Germline loops: CDR1 MDHEN, CDR2 SYDVKM. The CDR3 runs 13 residues. V lost 8 bases to trimming and J lost 3 bases; unmatched junction nucleotides: 4. CDR3 bases: TGTGCCAGCGGTCGGGAGGACTACAATGAGCAGTTCTTC. Amino acid sequence: CASGREDYNEQFF.

In regard to this clone: Other DNA sequences within the sample encode an identical CDR3. The V gene is TRBV6-6, the J gene TRBJ2-7, with a possible D match to TRBD2 (6 bases). The CDR3 is made up of 14 amino acids. Deletions cut 2 bases from V and 2 bases from J, with 10 bases between. Germline V gene sequence: CDR1 MNHNY, CDR2 SVGAGI (reference sequence). CDR3 in DNA: TGTGCCAGCAGTTACGCGGGGACCGCCTACGAGCAGTACTTC. Translated, it gives CASSYAGTAYEQYF.

The chain employs TRBV28 and TRBJ2-5; possible D gene TRBD2, 6 bases. This CDR3 is built from 14 residues. Germline CDR1 MDHEN, CDR2 SYDVKM. Trimming pared 3 bases from V and 7 bases from J, leaving 15 bases between. CDR3 residues: CASSLGGEEGTQYF. CDR3 coding DNA: TGTGCCAGCAGTTTGGGCGGGGAAGAGGGGACCCAGTACTTC.